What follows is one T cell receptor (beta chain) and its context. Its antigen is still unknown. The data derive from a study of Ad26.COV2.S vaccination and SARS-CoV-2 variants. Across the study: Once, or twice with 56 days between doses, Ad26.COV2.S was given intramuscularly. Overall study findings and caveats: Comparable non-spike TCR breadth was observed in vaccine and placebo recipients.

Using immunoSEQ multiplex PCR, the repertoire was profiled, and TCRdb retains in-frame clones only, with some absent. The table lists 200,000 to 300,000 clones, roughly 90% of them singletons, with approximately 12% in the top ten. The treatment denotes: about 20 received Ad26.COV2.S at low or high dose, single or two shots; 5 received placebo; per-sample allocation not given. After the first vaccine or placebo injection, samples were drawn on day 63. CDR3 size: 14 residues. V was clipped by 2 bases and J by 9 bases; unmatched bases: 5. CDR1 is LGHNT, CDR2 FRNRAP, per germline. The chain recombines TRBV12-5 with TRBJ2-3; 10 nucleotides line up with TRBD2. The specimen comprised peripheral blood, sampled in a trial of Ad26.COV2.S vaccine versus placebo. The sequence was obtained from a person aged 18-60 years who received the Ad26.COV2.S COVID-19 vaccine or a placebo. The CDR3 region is CASGLRLAGDTQYF. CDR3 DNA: TGTGCTAGTGGTTTGAGGCTAGCGGGAGACACGCAGTATTTT.